The clone carrying this T cell receptor (beta chain) was seen more than once but under ten times. Its specificity is unknown. Primers used in a second PCR of roughly 6 to 12 cycles were a sample-barcoded 5' primer and a J-beta primer mix. A single record per CDR3 protein comes from TCRdb applying MiXCR to the 5' RACE reads. The sample includes about 1.1 million distinct CDR3 sequences, roughly two fifths of them seen just once. The sample comes from a study of blood T cells in healthy people across ages. Study summary: In model experiments, template switching was able to capture about one barcoded beta molecule for every two T cells that were present.

Study observations and caveats: With donor CMV status unknown, expanded clonotype changes were possibly confounded. A greater number of naive CD4+ cells and higher diversity distinguished long-lived donors from aged donors. It was not possible, with unsorted PBMCs, to conclusively compare naive and antigen-experienced cells.

V dropped 3 bases and J dropped 1 base, with 6 bases sitting between them. The CDR3 has 13 residues. Germline CDR1 and CDR2: DFQATT and SNEGSKA (reference sequence). The origin of this receptor is a man younger than 35 in good health. Material for sequencing was blood. This chain uses TRBV20-1 with TRBJ1-4; unclear D gene. For the CDR3, the DNA is TGCAGTGCTAGCCCCGAAACTAATGAAAAACTGTTTTTT. This gives the protein CSASPETNEKLFF.